This T cell receptor (beta chain) was sequenced in a study of vaccination and CD4 T cells after COVID-19. The treatment here: approximately 11-day PBMC culture with coronavirus spike peptide pools or control peptides (ViraFEST assay). The CDR3 runs 15 residues. CDR1 and CDR2 from the germline V gene are LNHDA and SQIVND (reference sequence). J lost 7 bases, V lost 1 base, and 5 bases had no gene match. Sequenced with the Oncomine TCR Beta short-read assay was DNA taken from cultured CD4+ T cells. TCRdb redid the calling of the PCR reads with MiXCR, one entry per CDR3 protein. The sample holds under 20,000 distinct CDR3 sequences, 55% to 70% seen once. Turning to this clonotype: The antigen remains unidentified.

The chain recombines TRBV19 with TRBJ2-7; 12 nucleotides align to TRBD1. Sequencing was carried out using CD4+ T cells from blood, cultured in vitro. This clonotype was obtained from a human donor who had recovered from COVID-19. CDR3 DNA: TGTGCCAGTAGTATAGGGGACAGGGGGCGTCAGGAGCAGTACTTC. It yields the protein CASSIGDRGRQEQYF.